What follows are 26 T cell receptor beta chains derived from one specimen sequenced in a study of CD8 T cells in ankylosing spondylitis. TCRdb re-derived calls from the 5' RACE reads in MiXCR, one entry per CDR3 protein. Seen here are hundreds of thousands of distinct CDR3 sequences, 25% to 30% observed once, and the top ten hold roughly 1%. General study results and limits: One TCR beta motif, made up of roughly eight highly homologous variants, appeared characteristic of ankylosing spondylitis blood.

No antigen has been assigned to these receptors. The sample consisted of blood, either unsorted or a sorted T cell fraction (not recorded which). The receptors derive from a male donor with ankylosing spondylitis.

The chain is built from TRBV28 and TRBJ2-1; weak D call: TRBD2 (6 bases). Germline-derived CDR1 and CDR2 are MDHEN and SYDVKM. The CDR3 contains 15 residues. Trimming left V 6 bases short and J 5 bases short, with 17 bases between. CDR3 loop: CASSLSEEGNNEQFF. CDR3 bases: TGTGCCAGCAGCCTCAGCGAGGAGGGAAACAATGAGCAGTTCTTC.

The J gene is TRBJ1-1, the V gene TRBV7-9; D is uncertain. Trimming removed 5 bases at V and 3 bases at J, with 16 bases between. There are 15 residues in the CDR3. The germline gives CDR1 SEHNR, CDR2 FQNEAQ (reference sequence). The chain's CDR3 is CASSLPRGLHTEAFF. CDR3 nucleotide sequence: TGTGCCAGCAGCCTCCCCCGCGGCCTACACACTGAAGCTTTCTTT. Full variable domain (remainder filled in from reference TRBV7-9 and TRBJ1-1): DTGVSQNPRHKITKRGQNVTFRCDPISEHNRLYWYRQTLGQGPEFLTYFQNEAQLEKSRLLSDRFSAERPKGSFSTLEIQRTEQGDSAMYLCASSLPRGLHTEAFFGQGTRLTVV.

The chain is built from TRBV20-1 and TRBJ2-7, with 7 nucleotides matching TRBD1. Germline V lookup: CDR1 DFQATT, CDR2 SNEGSKA (reference sequence). The CDR3 length is 13 residues. The V gene end was trimmed by 4 bases and the J gene end by 1 base; junction bases not matched to a gene: 4. CDR3 residues: CSAKDRVSYEQYV. The DNA of the CDR3 is TGCAGTGCTAAAGACAGGGTATCCTACGAGCAGTACGTC.

The DNA of the CDR3 is TGTGCCATCAGTGAGTTGCAGGGGGGCGAGCAGTACTTC. Amino acid sequence: CAISELQGGEQYF. V is TRBV10-3 and J is TRBJ2-7; D might be TRBD1 (7 bases). Deletions cut 1 base from V and 6 bases from J, with 10 bases between. CDR1 ENHRY and CDR2 SYGVKD come from the germline V gene. The CDR3 extends over 13 amino acids.

J is TRBJ2-5 and V is TRBV6-1; 7 bases align to TRBD2. Germline trimming cut 7 bases from V and 5 bases from J; bases unmatched to any gene: 10. Per the germline V gene, CDR1 is MNHNS and CDR2 is SASEGT. There are 14 residues in the CDR3. In nucleotides, the CDR3 is TGTGCCAGCACACCGACTAGCCCTAGGGAGACCCAGTACTTC. Translated, it gives CASTPTSPRETQYF.

The chain uses TRBV29-1 and TRBJ2-5; the D gene is possibly TRBD1 (5 bases). V dropped 4 bases and J dropped 2 bases, with 11 bases sitting between them. CDR3 size: 13 residues. Germline V gene data show CDR1 as SQVTM and CDR2 as ANQGSEA. The DNA for the CDR3 is TGCAGCGTTGGGCGCAGGGAACAAGAGACCCAGTACTTC. This encodes CSVGRREQETQYF.

This clonotype was seen a handful of times. This sequence joins TRBV7-9 and TRBJ2-5; D perhaps matches TRBD2 (6 bases). V gave up 4 bases and J gave up 5 bases, with 17 bases separating them. This CDR3 is built from 15 residues. CDR1 and CDR2 from the germline V gene are SEHNR and FQNEAQ (reference sequence). CDR3 amino acids: CASSSPRRGRETQYF. The CDR3 bases are TGTGCCAGCAGCTCCCCCAGGCGGGGACGGGAGACCCAGTACTTC.

The chain has TRBV10-3 and TRBJ2-7, with D tentatively TRBD1 (5 bases). The CDR3 is made up of 13 amino acids. V was shortened by 6 bases and J by 7 bases, with 16 bases between the two germline ends. CDR1 is ENHRY and CDR2 is SYGVKD in the germline V gene. CDR3 residues: CAIRSGAHEEQYV. For the CDR3, the DNA is TGTGCCATCAGAAGTGGGGCACATGAGGAGCAGTACGTC.

The table lists this clonotype with a count of one. The chain joins TRBV20-1 to TRBJ2-7, with 11 bases lining up with TRBD2. CDR3 size: 15 residues. Germline CDR1 DFQATT, CDR2 SNEGSKA (reference sequence). With V trimmed by 6 bases and J by 4 bases, 11 bases remained unmatched. The CDR3 bases are TGCAGTGCCACATCAACTAGCGGGAGAACGTACGAGCAGTACGTC. As protein: CSATSTSGRTYEQYV.

The rearrangement joins TRBV5-4 to TRBJ2-3; D perhaps matches TRBD2 (6 bases). CDR1 is SGHNT and CDR2 is YYREEE in the germline V gene (reference sequence). Trimming stripped 2 bases from V and 5 bases from J, with 15 bases between. This CDR3 has 15 amino acids. This chain's CDR3 is CASSLMEGGGDTQYF. Here the CDR3 DNA reads TGTGCCAGCAGCTTAATGGAGGGAGGCGGAGATACGCAGTATTTT.

This rearrangement joins TRBV20-1 to TRBJ2-7; D call uncertain. Germline V gene sequence: CDR1 DFQATT, CDR2 SNEGSKA (reference sequence). The CDR3 is 13 residues long. The V and J ends lost 3 bases and 1 base respectively, with 10 bases between them. The CDR3 loop reads CSARPSQSYEQYV. In DNA form, the CDR3 reads TGCAGTGCTAGGCCTTCACAATCCTACGAGCAGTACGTC.

This clonotype was seen more than once but under ten times. The V gene is TRBV11-2, the J gene TRBJ2-7; 7 positions match TRBD1. V gave up 5 bases and J gave up 6 bases; unmatched junction bases: 10. Germline CDR1 is SGHAT and CDR2 is FQNNGV. This CDR3 has 14 amino acids. CDR3 nucleotide sequence: TGTGCCAGCAGCACTCGGGACAGAGACCGCGAGCAGTACTTC. It is translated as CASSTRDRDREQYF.

This clonotype was recorded a few times. V gene TRBV4-2 combines with J gene TRBJ2-3; 7 positions agree with TRBD2. With 4 bases clipped from V and 3 bases from J, the junction kept 10 bases outside the gene matches. Germline V lookup: CDR1 LGHNA, CDR2 YNFKEQ. This CDR3 spans 16 amino acids. CDR3 coding DNA: TGTGCCAGCAGCCCTCTGGGGGGGAGCCGGACAGATACGCAGTATTTT. This gives the protein CASSPLGGSRTDTQYF.

The gene calls are TRBV6-5 and TRBJ1-3; no firm D call. The CDR3 covers 15 residues. Trimming removed 2 bases at V and 4 bases at J, with 12 bases between. Germline loops: CDR1 MNHEY, CDR2 SVGAGI. The CDR3 region is CASSYDTAQGNTIYF. CDR3 sequence (DNA): TGTGCCAGCAGTTACGATACAGCCCAAGGAAACACCATATATTTT.

This chain connects TRBV14 to TRBJ1-2; D is unclear. Per germline, CDR1 SGHDN and CDR2 FVKESK. V was cut by 1 base and J by 2 bases, with 5 bases left in between. The CDR3 runs 13 residues. The CDR3 DNA follows: TGTGCCAGCAGCCAAGTACAGAACTATGGCTACACCTTC. It encodes CASSQVQNYGYTF.

In this sample, this clonotype turned up a few times. This rearrangement joins TRBV6-1 to TRBJ2-1; D call uncertain. Germline lookup yields CDR1 MNHNS and CDR2 SASEGT. The ends were cut back, 6 bases at V and 5 bases at J, with 14 bases in the middle. The CDR3 has 14 amino acids. This CDR3 reads CASRDGPNNNEQFF. The CDR3, as DNA: TGTGCCAGCAGGGACGGGCCCAATAACAATGAGCAGTTCTTC.

In its sample, this clonotype was seen many times. The rearrangement links TRBV2 to TRBJ2-1; 9 bases are a match to TRBD1. CDR1 and CDR2 (germline): SNHLY, FYNNEI. The length of the CDR3 is 17 residues. The ends lost 6 bases at V and 3 bases at J; junction bases unmatched: 12. The CDR3 protein is CASSFSADRGIYNEQFF. CDR3 in DNA: TGTGCCAGCAGCTTCAGTGCGGACAGGGGCATCTACAATGAGCAGTTCTTC.

V is TRBV20-1 and J is TRBJ2-1; 13 bases agree with TRBD2. V lost 5 bases, J lost 8 bases, and 6 bases stayed unmatched. CDR3 size: 14 residues. Germline assignment: CDR1 DFQATT and CDR2 SNEGSKA (reference sequence). The CDR3 reads CSALRTSGSYEQFF. The CDR3 coding sequence is TGCAGTGCTTTACGGACTAGCGGGAGTTATGAGCAGTTCTTC.

A few counts support this clonotype. This chain links TRBV7-2 with TRBJ2-1, with 14 bases lining up with TRBD2. V was pared by 2 bases and J by 8 bases, with 2 bases of the junction left unmatched. The length of the CDR3 is 15 residues. From germline, CDR1 is SGHTA and CDR2 FQGNSA. CDR3 sequence reads: CASSLRGLAGDEQFF. The CDR3 nucleotides are TGTGCCAGCAGCTTAAGGGGACTAGCGGGGGATGAGCAGTTCTTC.

CDR3 in amino acids: CASSPDTDQPQHF. CDR3 DNA sequence: TGTGCCAGCTCACCGGACACTGATCAGCCCCAGCATTTT. V is TRBV18 and J is TRBJ1-5; the D gene is possibly TRBD1 (5 bases). The CDR3 length is 13 residues. V lost 3 bases and J 5 bases, leaving 8 bases between the germline ends. Germline V gene lookup returns CDR1 KGHSH and CDR2 LQKENI.

The rearrangement links TRBV25-1 to TRBJ1-1, with a weak D call TRBD1 (5 bases). The CDR3 sequence is 14 residues long. Trimming shortened V by 5 bases and J by 3 bases, and 13 bases separated the two germline ends. Germline V gene lookup returns CDR1 MGHDK and CDR2 SYGVNS. This chain's CDR3 is CASSPSGGHTEAFF. The CDR3 DNA reads as TGTGCCAGCAGTCCCAGCGGGGGACACACTGAAGCTTTCTTT.

This clonotype was counted only a few times. The CDR3 loop reads CSTLAGGTGYTF. The CDR3 DNA follows: TGCAGCACACTCGCAGGGGGCACAGGCTACACCTTC. V usage is TRBV29-1 and J usage is TRBJ1-2, with TRBD1 identical over 8 bases. The CDR3 runs 12 residues. Per the germline V gene, CDR1 is SQVTM and CDR2 is ANQGSEA. The V and J ends lost 8 bases and 8 bases, in that order; junction bases with no gene match: 10.

The rearrangement links TRBV3-1 to TRBJ2-4; TRBD2 matches 9 bases. The CDR3 consists of 16 residues. J gave up 0 bases and V 4 bases, and 4 bases lay outside the gene matches. Germline-derived CDR1 and CDR2 are LGHDT and YNNKEL (reference sequence). CDR3 amino acids: CASSLSGGLAKNIQYF. In DNA, the CDR3 is TGTGCCAGCAGCCTTAGCGGGGGACTAGCCAAAAACATTCAGTACTTC.

This clonotype was observed a handful of times. The rearrangement uses TRBV12-3 or TRBV12-4 and TRBJ1-3, with D unclear. V dropped 7 bases and J dropped 8 bases, with 12 bases sitting between them. The CDR3 has 12 amino acids. The DNA for the CDR3 is TGTGCCAGCACGGGATCCGGATACACCATATATTTT. It translates to CASTGSGYTIYF.

The chain combines TRBV28 with TRBJ2-7; D gene uncertain. The V end was cut by 2 bases, the J end by 2 bases, with 10 bases between. The CDR3 covers 14 residues. CDR1 is MDHEN, CDR2 SYDVKM, per germline. The CDR3 bases are TGTGCCAGCAGTTTAGCAGTGCCGACCTACGAGCAGTACTTC. As protein: CASSLAVPTYEQYF.

This clonotype has only one observation. The chain uses TRBV10-3 and TRBJ2-2, with D perhaps TRBD1 or TRBD2 (5 bases each). This CDR3 region has 14 residues. V lost 9 bases and J lost 2, with 13 bases in between. In germline, CDR1 is ENHRY, CDR2 SYGVKD. The CDR3 nucleotides read TGTGCCATGGGGTGGGACGGCAACACCGGGGAGCTGTTTTTT. This codes for CAMGWDGNTGELFF.